This TCR beta chain was profiled in a study of T cell responses to AZD1222 COVID-19 vaccine. At the level of the study: Pooling of second doses given at about 4 or about 12 weeks was done.

Produced via immunoSEQ multiplex PCR; TCRdb's table is partial and in-frame only. The sample lists about 130,000 clones; 94% were seen once. V was pared by 4 bases and J by 0 bases, with 7 bases between. The CDR3 sequence is 14 residues long. Germline CDR1 reads SGHKS; CDR2 reads YYEKEE (reference sequence). In this sample, this clone turned up once. Its matching antigen is unknown. General study points: Nearly half of the spike-specific TCRs reportedly recognize variant regions that carry no mutations. A rise in Spike-specific TCR breadth and depth followed two AZD1222 doses. Possibly, clonal diversity was underestimated; donors were largely white British and included more females.

The sequencing here drew on peripheral blood, taken on day 0 of AZD1222 vaccination. The clonotype originates from an adult in good health. This chain links TRBV5-5 with TRBJ1-4; no definite D call. DNA of the CDR3: TGTGCCAGCAGCCACACTTCAACTAATGAAAAACTGTTTTTT. Translating gives CASSHTSTNEKLFF.